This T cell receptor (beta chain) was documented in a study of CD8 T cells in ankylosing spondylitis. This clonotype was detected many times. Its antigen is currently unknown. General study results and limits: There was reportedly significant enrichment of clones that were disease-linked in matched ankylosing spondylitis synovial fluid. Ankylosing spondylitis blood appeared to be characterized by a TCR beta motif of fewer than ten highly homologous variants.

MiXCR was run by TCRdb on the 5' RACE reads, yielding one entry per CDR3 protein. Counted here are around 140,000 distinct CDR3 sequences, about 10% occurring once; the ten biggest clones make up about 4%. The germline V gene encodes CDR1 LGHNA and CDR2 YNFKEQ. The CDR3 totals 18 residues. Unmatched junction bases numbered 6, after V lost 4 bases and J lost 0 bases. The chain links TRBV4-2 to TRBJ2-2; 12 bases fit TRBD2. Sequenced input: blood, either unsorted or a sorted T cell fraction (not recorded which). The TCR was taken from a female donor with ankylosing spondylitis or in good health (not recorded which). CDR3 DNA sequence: TGTGCCAGCAGCCCCCGACTAGCGGGAGTAACGAACACCGGGGAGCTGTTTTTT. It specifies CASSPRLAGVTNTGELFF.